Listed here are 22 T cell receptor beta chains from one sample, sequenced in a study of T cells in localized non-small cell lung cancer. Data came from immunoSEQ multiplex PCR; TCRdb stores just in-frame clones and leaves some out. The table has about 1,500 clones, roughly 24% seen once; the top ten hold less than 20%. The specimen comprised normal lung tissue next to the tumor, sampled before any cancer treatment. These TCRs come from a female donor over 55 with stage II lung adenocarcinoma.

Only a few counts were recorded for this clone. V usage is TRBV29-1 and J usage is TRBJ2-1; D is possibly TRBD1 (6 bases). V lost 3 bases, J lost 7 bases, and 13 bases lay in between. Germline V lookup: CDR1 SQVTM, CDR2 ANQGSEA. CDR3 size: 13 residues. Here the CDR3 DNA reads TGCAGCGTTGACGGCAGGGGAAAGAATGAGCAGTTCTTC. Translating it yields CSVDGRGKNEQFF.

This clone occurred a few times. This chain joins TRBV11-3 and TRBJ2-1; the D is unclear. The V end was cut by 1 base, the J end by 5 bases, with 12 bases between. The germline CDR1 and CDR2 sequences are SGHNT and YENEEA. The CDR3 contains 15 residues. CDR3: CASSLGPFRDNEQFF. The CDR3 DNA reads TGTGCCAGCAGCTTAGGCCCGTTCCGCGACAATGAGCAGTTCTTC.

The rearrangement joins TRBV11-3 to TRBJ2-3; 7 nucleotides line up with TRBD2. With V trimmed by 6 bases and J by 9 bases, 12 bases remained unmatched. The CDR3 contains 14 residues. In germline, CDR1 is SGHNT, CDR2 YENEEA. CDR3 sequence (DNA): TGTGCCAGCAGTGAAGGGTCTGAGCGGGACACGCAGTATTTT. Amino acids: CASSEGSERDTQYF.

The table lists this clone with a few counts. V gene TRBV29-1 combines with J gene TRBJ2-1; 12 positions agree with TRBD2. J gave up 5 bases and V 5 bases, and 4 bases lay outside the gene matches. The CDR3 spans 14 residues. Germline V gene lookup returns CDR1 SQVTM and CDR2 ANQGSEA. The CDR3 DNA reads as TGCAGCGTTCAGACTAGCGGGAGTCACAATGAGCAGTTCTTC. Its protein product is CSVQTSGSHNEQFF.

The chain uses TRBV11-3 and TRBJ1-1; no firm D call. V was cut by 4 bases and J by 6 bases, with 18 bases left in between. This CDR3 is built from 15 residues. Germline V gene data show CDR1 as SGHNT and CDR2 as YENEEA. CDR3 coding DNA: TGTGCCAGCAGCTCCCCCCCGGGCGGGAGGTCTGAAGCTTTCTTT. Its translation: CASSSPPGGRSEAFF.

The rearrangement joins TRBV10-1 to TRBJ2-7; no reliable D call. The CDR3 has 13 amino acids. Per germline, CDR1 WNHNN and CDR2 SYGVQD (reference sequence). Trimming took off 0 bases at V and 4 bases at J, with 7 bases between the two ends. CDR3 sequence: CASSESPGYEQYF. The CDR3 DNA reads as TGCGCCAGCAGTGAGTCCCCTGGGTACGAGCAGTACTTC.

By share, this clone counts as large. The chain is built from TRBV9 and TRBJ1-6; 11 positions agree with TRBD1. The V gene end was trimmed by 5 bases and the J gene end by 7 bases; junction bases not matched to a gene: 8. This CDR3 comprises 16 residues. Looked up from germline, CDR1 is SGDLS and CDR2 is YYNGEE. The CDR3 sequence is CASRRDRGFENSPLHF. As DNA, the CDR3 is TGTGCCAGCAGGAGGGACAGGGGGTTCGAGAATTCACCCCTCCACTTT.

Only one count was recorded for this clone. CDR3 bases: TGCAGCGCCCGTCCCGGGGACACTGAAGCTTTCTTT. It codes for CSARPGDTEAFF. The chain uses TRBV29-1 and TRBJ1-1; no reliable D call. The CDR3 sequence is 12 residues long. Germline assignment: CDR1 SQVTM and CDR2 ANQGSEA. Trimming stripped 7 bases from V and 3 bases from J, with 12 bases between.

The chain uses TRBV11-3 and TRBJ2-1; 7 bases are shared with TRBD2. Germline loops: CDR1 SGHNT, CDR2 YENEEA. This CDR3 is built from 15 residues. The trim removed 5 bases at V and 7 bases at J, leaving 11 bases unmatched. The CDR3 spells CASSVREWSANEQFF. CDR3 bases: TGTGCCAGCAGCGTGCGGGAGTGGTCGGCAAATGAGCAGTTCTTC.

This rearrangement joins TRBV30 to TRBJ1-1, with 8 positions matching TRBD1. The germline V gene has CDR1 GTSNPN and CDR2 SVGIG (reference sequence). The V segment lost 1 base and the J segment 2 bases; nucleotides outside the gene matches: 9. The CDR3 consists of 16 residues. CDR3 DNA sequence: TGTGCCTGGAGTGGGGCGCCGACAGGGGCCAACACTGAAGCTTTCTTT. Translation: CAWSGAPTGANTEAFF.

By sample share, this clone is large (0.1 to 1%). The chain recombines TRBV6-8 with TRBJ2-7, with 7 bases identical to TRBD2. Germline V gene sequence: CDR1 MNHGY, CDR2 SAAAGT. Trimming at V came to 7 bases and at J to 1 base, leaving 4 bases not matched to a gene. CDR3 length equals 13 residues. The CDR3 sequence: CASMSSGSYEQYF. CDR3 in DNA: TGTGCCAGCATGTCTAGCGGTTCCTACGAGCAGTACTTC.

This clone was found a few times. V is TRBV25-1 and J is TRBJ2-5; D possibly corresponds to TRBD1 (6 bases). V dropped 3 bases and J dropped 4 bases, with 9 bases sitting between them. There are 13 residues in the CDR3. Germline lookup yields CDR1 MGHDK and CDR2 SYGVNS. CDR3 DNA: TGTGCCAGCAGTGAGGGACAACGAGAGACCCAGTACTTC. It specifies CASSEGQRETQYF.

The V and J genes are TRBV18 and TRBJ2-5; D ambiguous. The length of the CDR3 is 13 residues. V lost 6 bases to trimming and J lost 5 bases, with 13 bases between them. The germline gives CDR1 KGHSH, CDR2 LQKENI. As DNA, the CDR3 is TGTGCCAGCTCGCCCGACCTAGGGGAGACCCAGTACTTC. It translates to CASSPDLGETQYF. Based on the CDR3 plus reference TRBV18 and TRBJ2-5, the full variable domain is NAGVMQNPRHLVRRRGQEARLRCSPMKGHSHVYWYRQLPEEGLKFMVYLQKENIIDESGMPKERFSAEFPKEGPSILRIQQVVRGDSAAYFCASSPDLGETQYFGPGTRLLVL.

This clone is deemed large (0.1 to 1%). The CDR3 DNA reads TGTGCCAGCAGCGCCCTATCGAACGGGAGAGTCTATGAGCAGTTCTTC. This codes for CASSALSNGRVYEQFF. The J gene is TRBJ2-1, the V gene TRBV11-3; perhaps TRBD2 as D (6 bases). The CDR3 has 16 residues. Trimming shortened V by 5 bases and J by 8 bases, and 22 bases separated the two germline ends. From germline, CDR1 is SGHNT and CDR2 YENEEA.

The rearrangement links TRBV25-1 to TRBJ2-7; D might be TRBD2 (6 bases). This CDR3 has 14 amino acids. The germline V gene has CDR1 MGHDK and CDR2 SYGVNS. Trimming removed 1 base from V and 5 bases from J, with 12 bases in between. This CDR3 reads CASSEFAGTHEQYF. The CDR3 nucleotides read TGTGCCAGCAGTGAATTCGCGGGGACCCACGAGCAGTACTTC.

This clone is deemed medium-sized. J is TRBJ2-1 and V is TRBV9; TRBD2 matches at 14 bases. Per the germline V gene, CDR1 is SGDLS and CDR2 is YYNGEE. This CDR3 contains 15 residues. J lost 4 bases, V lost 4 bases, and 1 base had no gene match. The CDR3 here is CASSRLAGGYNEQFF. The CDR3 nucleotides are TGTGCCAGCAGCCGACTAGCGGGAGGGTACAATGAGCAGTTCTTC.

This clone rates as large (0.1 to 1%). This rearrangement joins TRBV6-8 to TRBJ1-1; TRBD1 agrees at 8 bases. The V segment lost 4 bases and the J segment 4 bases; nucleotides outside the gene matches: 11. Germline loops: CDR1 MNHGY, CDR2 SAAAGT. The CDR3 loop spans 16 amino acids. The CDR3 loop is CASSSDQGAFVTEAFF. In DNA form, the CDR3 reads TGTGCCAGCAGTTCTGATCAGGGGGCCTTCGTCACTGAAGCTTTCTTT.

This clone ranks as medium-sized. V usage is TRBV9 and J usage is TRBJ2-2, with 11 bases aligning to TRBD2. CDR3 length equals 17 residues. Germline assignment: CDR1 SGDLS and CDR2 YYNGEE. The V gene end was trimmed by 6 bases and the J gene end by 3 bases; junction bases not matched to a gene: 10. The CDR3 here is CASTQRGLAEHTGELFF. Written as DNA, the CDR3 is TGTGCCAGCACCCAACGGGGACTAGCGGAACACACCGGGGAGCTGTTTTTT.

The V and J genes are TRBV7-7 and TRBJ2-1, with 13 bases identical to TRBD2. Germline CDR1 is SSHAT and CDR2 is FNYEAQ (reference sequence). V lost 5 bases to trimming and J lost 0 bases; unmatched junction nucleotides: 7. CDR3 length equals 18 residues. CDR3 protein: CASSLGLAGALSYNEQFF. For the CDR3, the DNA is TGTGCCAGCAGCCTAGGACTAGCGGGAGCCCTCTCCTACAATGAGCAGTTCTTC.

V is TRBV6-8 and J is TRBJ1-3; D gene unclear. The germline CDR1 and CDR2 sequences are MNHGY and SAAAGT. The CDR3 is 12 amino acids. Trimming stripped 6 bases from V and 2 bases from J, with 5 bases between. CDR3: CASSSTGNTIYF. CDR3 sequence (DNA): TGTGCCAGCAGCAGCACTGGAAACACCATATATTTT.

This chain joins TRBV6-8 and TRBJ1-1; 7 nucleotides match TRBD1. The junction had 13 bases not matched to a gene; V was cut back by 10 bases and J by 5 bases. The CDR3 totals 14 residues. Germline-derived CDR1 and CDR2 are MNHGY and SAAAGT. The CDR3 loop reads CATSGQAEGTEAFF. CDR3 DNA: TGTGCCACCTCCGGACAGGCCGAAGGTACTGAAGCTTTCTTT.

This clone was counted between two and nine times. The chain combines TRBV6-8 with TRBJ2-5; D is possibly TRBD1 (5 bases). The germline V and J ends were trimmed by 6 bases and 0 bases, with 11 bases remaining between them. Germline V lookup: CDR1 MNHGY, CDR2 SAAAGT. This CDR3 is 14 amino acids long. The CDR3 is CASRTAGNQETQYF. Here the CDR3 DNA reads TGTGCCAGCAGGACGGCAGGGAACCAAGAGACCCAGTACTTC.